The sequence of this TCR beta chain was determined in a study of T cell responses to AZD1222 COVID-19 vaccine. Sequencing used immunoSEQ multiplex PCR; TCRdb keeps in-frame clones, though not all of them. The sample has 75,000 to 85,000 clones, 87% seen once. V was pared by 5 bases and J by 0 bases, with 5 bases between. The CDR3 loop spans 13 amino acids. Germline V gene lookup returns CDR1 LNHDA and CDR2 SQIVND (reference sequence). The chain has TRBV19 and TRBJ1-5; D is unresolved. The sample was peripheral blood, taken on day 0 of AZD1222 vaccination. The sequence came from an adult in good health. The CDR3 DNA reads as TGTGCCAGTAGTGCAGTTAGCAATCAGCCCCAGCATTTT. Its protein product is CASSAVSNQPQHF.